This TCR beta chain appears in the sequencing data of a study of graft-versus-host responses after intestinal transplantation. Background on the study: Multivisceral, liver-intestinal, or isolated intestinal transplants were received by the recipients. The whole recipient group had anti-thymocyte globulin induction followed by tacrolimus and steroids for three to four years.

Sequencing used immunoSEQ multiplex PCR; TCRdb keeps in-frame clones, though not all of them. The data show some 7,100 clones, approximately 81% seen once. Findings and caveats of the study: Detection of GvH clones occurred in recipient marrow, and some had their first appearance in ileum or blood.

As for this clone: Its antigen is unidentified.

To release intraepithelial and lamina propria lymphocytes, the graft tissue was processed. Per germline, CDR1 SQVTM and CDR2 ANQGSEA. V lost 4 bases, J lost 0 bases, and 5 bases stayed unmatched. The CDR3 is 14 amino acids. This material consisted of ileum tissue, taken 226 days after intestinal transplant. The sequence was obtained from a human patient who received an intestinal transplant, so some T cells may come from the graft donor. This chain connects TRBV29-1 to TRBJ2-7, with 8 bases that match TRBD1. The CDR3: CSVVTGGISYEQYF. The CDR3 DNA sequence: TGCAGCGTTGTTACAGGGGGAATCTCCTACGAGCAGTACTTC.